This TCR beta chain stems from a study of blood T cell repertoires in COVID-19. About the research overall: Both acute and convalescent COVID-19 samples were obtained from the United States, Italy and Spain. PBMCs, B-cell-depleted T cells, or T cells were the source of the cDNA or gDNA that made up the material.

In the study's own analysis: Quantification of nucleated cells was approximated via reference gene primer amplification. Using immunoSEQ multiplex PCR, the repertoire was profiled, and TCRdb retains in-frame clones only, with some absent. V, J and clone size were drawn from that table, and D and trimming were deduced from the DNA. The sample consists of some 170,000 clones, roughly four fifths of them appearing once. The sample taken for sequencing was peripheral blood. The receptor comes from a human donor in a cohort sampled during active COVID-19.

The DNA of the CDR3 is TGTGCCAGTACCTTCCGCGGCAGGGAGGTTGGCTACACCTTC. This translates into CASTFRGREVGYTF. The chain carries TRBV19 and TRBJ1-2; TRBD1 might be the D (5 bases). V shed 7 bases and J shed 7 bases, with 19 bases lying between them. The length of the CDR3 is 14 residues. The germline CDR1 and CDR2 sequences are LNHDA and SQIVND (reference sequence).